Following are 7 T cell receptor beta chains from one sample sequenced in a study of T cells in Graves' hyperthyroidism and ophthalmopathy. Amplification yielded TCR beta CDR3 regions, with RNA transcripts as the source. The TCR CDR3 was amplified in a first-round RT-PCR using the HTBI primer set. TCRdb passed the multiplex PCR reads through MiXCR, listing each CDR3 protein once. Of about 530,000 distinct CDR3 sequences detected, roughly 18% appear once; the ten largest clones hold approximately 16%. The sequenced sample consisted of blood. The receptors were sampled from a woman between 18 and 30 years old with Graves' ophthalmopathy.

This clonotype was picked up many times. The chain links TRBV5-1 to TRBJ1-6, with a possible D match to TRBD1 (5 bases). Germline-derived CDR1 and CDR2 are SGHRS and YFSETQ. CDR3 size: 17 residues. Trimming shortened V by 0 bases and J by 7 bases, and 17 bases separated the two germline ends. CDR3 amino acids: CASSLAAGTGGNSPLHF. In DNA, the CDR3 is TGCGCCAGCAGCTTGGCGGCCGGGACCGGGGGGAATTCACCCCTCCACTTT.

This clonotype appeared many times. This chain joins TRBV6-1 and TRBJ2-7; D is perhaps TRBD1 (6 bases). The CDR3 is 13 amino acids. Germline assignment: CDR1 MNHNS and CDR2 SASEGT. The V end was cut by 4 bases, the J end by 6 bases, with 13 bases between. In nucleotides, the CDR3 is TGTGCCAGCAGTGGCCGGACAGAGGGCGAGCAGTACTTC. Translating it yields CASSGRTEGEQYF.

This rearrangement joins TRBV6-1 to TRBJ1-5; 9 positions agree with TRBD1. Germline V lookup: CDR1 MNHNS, CDR2 SASEGT. The CDR3 is made up of 15 amino acids. V dropped 3 bases and J dropped 6; count of bases not matched to a gene: 6. CDR3 sequence: CASSEDRGEGQPQHF. DNA of the CDR3: TGTGCCAGCAGTGAGGACAGGGGTGAGGGTCAGCCCCAGCATTTT.

V gene TRBV6-1 combines with J gene TRBJ1-2; unclear D gene. The CDR3 consists of 12 residues. Per germline, CDR1 MNHNS and CDR2 SASEGT. Trimming removed 8 bases at V and 6 bases at J, with 13 bases between. CDR3 amino acids: CASGWDGNGYTF. The CDR3 DNA is TGTGCCAGCGGGTGGGATGGGAATGGCTACACCTTC.

The genes are TRBV30 and TRBJ1-6; weak D call: TRBD1 (5 bases). Germline V gives CDR1 GTSNPN, CDR2 SVGIG (reference sequence). The CDR3 loop spans 13 amino acids. V was clipped by 4 bases and J by 10 bases, with 14 bases between them. For the CDR3, the DNA is TGTGCCTGGACTCGGCAGGGAGGGTCACCCCTCCACTTT. Protein product: CAWTRQGGSPLHF.

This clonotype was seen repeatedly, ten times or more. The chain recombines TRBV29-1 with TRBJ2-3, with D perhaps matching TRBD1 (6 bases). Germline CDR1 reads SQVTM; CDR2 reads ANQGSEA. V was cut by 0 bases and J by 1 base, with 14 bases left in between. CDR3 size: 16 residues. For the CDR3, the DNA is TGCAGCGTTGAAGATCTTCAGGGGTCTGGCACAGATACGCAGTATTTT. This encodes CSVEDLQGSGTDTQYF.

The genes are TRBV20-1 and TRBJ1-1, with D tentatively TRBD1 (6 bases). The CDR3 length is 15 residues. The V gene lost 6 bases and the J gene lost 1 base, with 18 bases spanning the gap. The germline CDR1 and CDR2 sequences are DFQATT and SNEGSKA (reference sequence). CDR3 sequence (DNA): TGCAGTGCCAGAACCACGGGACACCCGAACACTGAAGCTTTCTTT. Residues: CSARTTGHPNTEAFF.